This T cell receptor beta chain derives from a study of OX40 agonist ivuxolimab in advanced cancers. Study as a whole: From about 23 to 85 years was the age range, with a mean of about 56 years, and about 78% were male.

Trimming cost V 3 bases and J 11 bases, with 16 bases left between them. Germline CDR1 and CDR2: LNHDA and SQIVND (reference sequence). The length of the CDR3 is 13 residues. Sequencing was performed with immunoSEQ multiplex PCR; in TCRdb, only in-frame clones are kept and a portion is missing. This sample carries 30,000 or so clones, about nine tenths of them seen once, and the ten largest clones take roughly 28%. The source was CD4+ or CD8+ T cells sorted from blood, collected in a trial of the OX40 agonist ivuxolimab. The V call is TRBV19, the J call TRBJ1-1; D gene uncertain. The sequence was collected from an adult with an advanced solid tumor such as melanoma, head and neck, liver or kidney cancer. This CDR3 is CASSMGKQTEAFF. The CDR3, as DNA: TGTGCCAGTAGTATGGGTAAACAAACGGAGGCTTTCTTT.